The rows below give T cell receptor beta chains drawn from one sample of a study of T cell repertoires in cytomegalovirus infection. From the reads, TCRdb called clonotypes with MiXCR, one entry per CDR3 protein. The table has 200,000 to 300,000 distinct CDR3 sequences, approximately 14% seen once; the top ten hold about 8.7%. Sequences were obtained from PBMCs. These receptors originate from a human donor in good health (CMV status not recorded). Some clones in this sample may be carry-over from other donors' samples. CDR3s leave out the opening cysteine and the closing phenylalanine or tryptophan. The order of the fields is V gene, J gene, CDR3 protein.

v_gene: TRBV19
j_gene: TRBJ2-7
CDR3aa: ASSSTSGWFSYEQY

v_gene: TRBV20-1
j_gene: TRBJ1-2
CDR3aa: SARGRLGGEDYGYT

v_gene: TRBV28
j_gene: TRBJ2-1
CDR3aa: ASSYTSYSDHEQF

v_gene: TRBV7-6
j_gene: TRBJ2-2
CDR3aa: ASSLSLGFWNTGELF

v_gene: TRBV11-2
j_gene: TRBJ2-2
CDR3aa: ASGLAGGPGGELF

v_gene: TRBV12-3/TRBV12-4
j_gene: TRBJ1-5
CDR3aa: ASSRSGQYQPQH

v_gene: TRBV7-2
j_gene: TRBJ2-5
CDR3aa: ASSLALAIQETQY

v_gene: TRBV20-1
j_gene: TRBJ1-1
CDR3aa: SARDVVGGGTEAF

v_gene: TRBV19
j_gene: TRBJ1-1
CDR3aa: ASRLTGAYTEAF

v_gene: TRBV7-3
j_gene: TRBJ1-1
CDR3aa: ASSLGLGTEAF

v_gene: TRBV5-1
j_gene: TRBJ2-7
CDR3aa: ASSLEGRYEQY

v_gene: TRBV7-8
j_gene: TRBJ2-1
CDR3aa: ASSLELARREF

v_gene: TRBV7-2
j_gene: TRBJ1-6
CDR3aa: ASSSWGRSSYNSPLH

v_gene: TRBV18
j_gene: TRBJ1-2
CDR3aa: ASSPTSSYGYT

v_gene: TRBV5-6
j_gene: TRBJ1-5
CDR3aa: ASSRGHRYSNQPQH

v_gene: TRBV7-9
j_gene: TRBJ2-6
CDR3aa: ASSPPGPSGANVLT